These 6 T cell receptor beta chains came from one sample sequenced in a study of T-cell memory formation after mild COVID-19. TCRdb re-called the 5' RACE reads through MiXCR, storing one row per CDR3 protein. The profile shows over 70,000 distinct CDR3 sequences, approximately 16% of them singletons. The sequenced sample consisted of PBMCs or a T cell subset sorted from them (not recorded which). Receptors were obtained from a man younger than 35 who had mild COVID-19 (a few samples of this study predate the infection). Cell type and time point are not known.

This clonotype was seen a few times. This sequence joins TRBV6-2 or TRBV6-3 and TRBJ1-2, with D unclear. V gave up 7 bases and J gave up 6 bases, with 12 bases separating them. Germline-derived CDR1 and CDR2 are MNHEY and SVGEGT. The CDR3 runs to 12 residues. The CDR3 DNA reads TGTGCCAGCACCGACCTCCCCCATGGCTACACCTTC. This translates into CASTDLPHGYTF.

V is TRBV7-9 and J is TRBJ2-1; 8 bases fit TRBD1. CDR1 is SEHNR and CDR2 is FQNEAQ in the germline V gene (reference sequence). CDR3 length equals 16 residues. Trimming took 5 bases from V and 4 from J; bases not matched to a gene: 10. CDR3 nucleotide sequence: TGTGCCAGCAGCACAAACCGGGACAGGTTTTACAATGAGCAGTTCTTC. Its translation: CASSTNRDRFYNEQFF.

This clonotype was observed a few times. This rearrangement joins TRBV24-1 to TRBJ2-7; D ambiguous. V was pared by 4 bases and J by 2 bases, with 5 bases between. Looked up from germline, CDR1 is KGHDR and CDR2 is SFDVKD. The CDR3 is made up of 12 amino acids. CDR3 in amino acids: CATSDGPYEQYV. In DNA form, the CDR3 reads TGTGCCACCAGTGACGGCCCCTACGAGCAGTACGTC.

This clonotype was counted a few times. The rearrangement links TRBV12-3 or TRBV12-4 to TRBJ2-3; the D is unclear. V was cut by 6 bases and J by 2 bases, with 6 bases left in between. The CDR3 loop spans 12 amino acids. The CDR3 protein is CASSPNTDTQYF. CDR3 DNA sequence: TGTGCCAGCAGCCCAAACACAGATACGCAGTATTTT.

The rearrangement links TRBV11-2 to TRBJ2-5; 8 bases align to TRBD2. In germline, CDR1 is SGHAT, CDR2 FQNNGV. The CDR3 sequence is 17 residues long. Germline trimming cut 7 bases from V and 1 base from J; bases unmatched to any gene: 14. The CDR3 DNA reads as TGTGCCAGCACACGGGGGGGAAGGTGGGGACTCCAAGAGACCCAGTACTTC. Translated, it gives CASTRGGRWGLQETQYF.

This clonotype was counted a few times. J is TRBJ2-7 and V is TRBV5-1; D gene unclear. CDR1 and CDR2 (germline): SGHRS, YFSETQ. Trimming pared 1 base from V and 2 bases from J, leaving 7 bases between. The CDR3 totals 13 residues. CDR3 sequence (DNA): TGCGCCAGCAGCTTGAGGTCGGCCTACGAGCAGTACTTC. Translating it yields CASSLRSAYEQYF.